These 32 T cell receptor beta chains came from one sample sequenced in a study of blood T cell repertoires in COVID-19. Clones were sequenced by immunoSEQ multiplex PCR, and TCRdb holds only the in-frame ones, with some missing. The top ten clones hold about a sixth of a sample with 90,000 or so clones, more than 70% of them seen once. Sequenced input: peripheral blood. The receptors come from a human donor in a cohort sampled during active COVID-19.

The chain joins TRBV9 to TRBJ2-7; a possible D gene is TRBD2 (5 bases). CDR3 size: 12 residues. The germline CDR1 and CDR2 sequences are SGDLS and YYNGEE. Trimming pared 0 bases from V and 6 bases from J, leaving 7 bases between. In DNA, the CDR3 is TGTGCCAGCAGCGTAGCCGGGGTCGAGCAGTACTTC. This translates into CASSVAGVEQYF.

This clone was seen a handful of times. V and J are TRBV9 and TRBJ2-2; 8 bases agree with TRBD2. V was clipped by 4 bases and J by 5 bases; unmatched bases: 7. The CDR3 runs 15 residues. Germline V lookup: CDR1 SGDLS, CDR2 YYNGEE. The CDR3 DNA reads as TGTGCCAGCAGCACAGGGACTAGTAGTACCGGGGAGCTGTTTTTT. Its translation is CASSTGTSSTGELFF.

This clone turned up a few times. V and J are TRBV7-2 and TRBJ2-2; 10 nucleotides line up with TRBD2. CDR1 and CDR2 (germline): SGHTA, FQGNSA. Losses at the gene ends were 4 bases for V and 6 bases for J; bases not matched to a gene: 8. CDR3 length equals 16 residues. The CDR3, as DNA: TGTGCCAGCAGCTCAAGCGGGGGGGCTCGATCCGGGGAGCTGTTTTTT. It yields the protein CASSSSGGARSGELFF.

This clone was counted only a few times. CDR3 DNA: TGTGCCAGCAGTTTATCGGCAGGGGGCTACGAGCAGTACTTC. Encoded protein: CASSLSAGGYEQYF. V and J are TRBV27 and TRBJ2-7; 7 bases are shared with TRBD1. Germline V gives CDR1 MNHEY, CDR2 SMNVEV (reference sequence). With V trimmed by 0 bases and J by 3 bases, 2 bases remained unmatched. The CDR3 totals 14 residues.

This rearrangement joins TRBV29-1 to TRBJ2-5; TRBD2 might be the D (6 bases). Germline V lookup: CDR1 SQVTM, CDR2 ANQGSEA. The CDR3 runs 14 residues. Trimming stripped 4 bases from V and 2 bases from J, with 14 bases between. The CDR3 DNA reads as TGCAGCGTTGTGCGCCTAGCGAGGCAAGAGACCCAGTACTTC. It codes for CSVVRLARQETQYF.

This clone was detected a few times. This chain links TRBV10-2 with TRBJ2-1, with 9 nucleotides matching TRBD2. Germline-derived CDR1 and CDR2 are WSHSY and SAAADI. V gave up 7 bases and J gave up 1 base; unmatched junction bases: 2. The CDR3 extends over 14 amino acids. The CDR3 coding sequence is TGCGCCAGCATGCGGGGGGGGTCCTACAATGAGCAGTTCTTC. Protein: CASMRGGSYNEQFF.

The CDR3 here is CASSRQGASYEQFF. DNA of the CDR3: TGTGCCAGCAGTCGGCAGGGGGCTTCGTACGAGCAGTTCTTC. This chain joins TRBV27 and TRBJ2-1; 8 bases are shared with TRBD1. The trim removed 5 bases at V and 10 bases at J, leaving 10 bases unmatched. Germline CDR1 reads MNHEY; CDR2 reads SMNVEV (reference sequence). The CDR3 loop spans 14 amino acids.

CDR3 region: CATSREAGNSYNEQFF. CDR3 DNA: TGTGCCACCAGCAGAGAAGCGGGGAACTCCTACAATGAGCAGTTCTTC. The chain couples TRBV15 to TRBJ2-1, with 7 bases that match TRBD2. Germline V gene data show CDR1 as LNHNV and CDR2 as YYDKDF (reference sequence). With V trimmed by 0 bases and J by 0 bases, 2 bases remained unmatched. This CDR3 is built from 16 residues.

In its sample, this clone was seen once. The genes are TRBV11-3 and TRBJ2-7, with 7 bases identical to TRBD1. Germline CDR1 and CDR2: SGHNT and YENEEA. Trimming removed 4 bases from V and 5 bases from J; junction bases left unmatched: 5. The CDR3 is 13 residues long. In DNA, the CDR3 is TGTGCCAGCAGCTCGAGACAGGGAAACGAGCAGTACTTC. It is translated as CASSSRQGNEQYF.

This chain links TRBV29-1 with TRBJ1-4; 10 nucleotides line up with TRBD1. This CDR3 is 14 amino acids long. Trimming at V came to 4 bases and at J to 8 bases, leaving 7 bases not matched to a gene. Germline-derived CDR1 and CDR2 are SQVTM and ANQGSEA. CDR3 DNA: TGCAGCGTTGCCCGGACAGGGGGGGAAGAAAAACTGTTTTTT. This gives the protein CSVARTGGEEKLFF.

The chain uses TRBV21-1 and TRBJ1-1; no DNA check was done on the table's D call, TRBD1. TRBV21-1 is tagged as a pseudogene. This CDR3 spans 15 amino acids. CDR3 sequence reads: CASRPHDGQRNEAFF. The CDR3 DNA reads as TGTGCCAGCAGGCCCCACGACGGACAGCGGAATGAAGCTTTCTTT.

J is TRBJ2-1 and V is TRBV9, with 8 nucleotides matching TRBD1. CDR1 SGDLS and CDR2 YYNGEE come from the germline V gene. The CDR3 runs 12 residues. Germline trimming cut 6 bases from V and 6 bases from J; bases unmatched to any gene: 2. The CDR3: CASTGGGNEQFF. The CDR3 DNA reads TGTGCCAGCACAGGGGGCGGCAATGAGCAGTTCTTC.

The chain couples TRBV6-2 or TRBV6-3 to TRBJ1-3, with no clear D. Deletions cut 7 bases from V and 2 bases from J, with 9 bases between. There are 13 residues in the CDR3. Germline V gene lookup returns CDR1 MNHEY and CDR2 SVGEGT. CDR3: CASTPSAGNTIYF. As DNA, the CDR3 is TGTGCCAGCACCCCATCCGCTGGAAACACCATATATTTT.

V usage is TRBV5-1 and J usage is TRBJ2-3, with TRBD1 matching over 8 bases. The CDR3 is 14 residues long. V gave up 2 bases and J gave up 1 base; unmatched junction bases: 0. Germline CDR1 reads SGHRS; CDR2 reads YFSETQ. The CDR3 region is CASSLQGGTDTQYF. The DNA for the CDR3 is TGCGCCAGCAGCTTACAGGGGGGCACAGATACGCAGTATTTT.

V usage is TRBV2 and J usage is TRBJ2-5; perhaps TRBD2 as D (5 bases). The CDR3 is 11 residues long. Trimming removed 11 bases at V and 4 bases at J, with 11 bases between. Germline V gene sequence: CDR1 SNHLY, CDR2 FYNNEI. CDR3 amino acids: CAGARGETQYF. The CDR3 DNA follows: TGTGCCGGCGCTCGGGGAGAGACCCAGTACTTC.

The chain combines TRBV19 with TRBJ1-2; 11 nucleotides align to TRBD1. The CDR3 extends over 15 amino acids. Trimming at V came to 5 bases and at J to 7 bases, leaving 9 bases not matched to a gene. The germline gives CDR1 LNHDA, CDR2 SQIVND (reference sequence). For the CDR3, the DNA is TGTGCCAGTAGTTTCGCCGGGACAGGGGGAGGTGGCTACACCTTC. Protein: CASSFAGTGGGGYTF.

The chain carries TRBV5-5 and TRBJ1-1, with a weak D call TRBD1 (5 bases). Germline-derived CDR1 and CDR2 are SGHKS and YYEKEE (reference sequence). This CDR3 is built from 14 residues. With 0 bases removed from V and 2 bases from J, the gap between germline ends came to 8 bases. In DNA form, the CDR3 reads TGTGCCAGCAGCTTGGTTCAGGGAAACACTGAAGCTTTCTTT. It yields the protein CASSLVQGNTEAFF.

Concerning this clone itself: Other DNA sequences in this sample translate to the same CDR3. The chain employs TRBV12-3 or TRBV12-4 and TRBJ1-1; no reliable D call. V lost 2 bases, J lost 0 bases, and 4 bases lay in between. This CDR3 contains 13 residues. The CDR3 DNA is TGTGCCAGCAGTTTACGCGTGAACACTGAAGCTTTCTTT. Amino acid sequence: CASSLRVNTEAFF.

This clone came up once. The CDR3 reads CASSRMTGVREKLFF. CDR3 DNA sequence: TGTGCCAGCAGTCGTATGACAGGGGTGAGAGAAAAACTGTTTTTT. V usage is TRBV7-9 and J usage is TRBJ1-4; TRBD1 matches at 8 bases. The CDR3 covers 15 residues. Trimming took 6 bases from V and 8 from J; bases not matched to a gene: 11. CDR1 and CDR2 from the germline V gene are SEHNR and FQNEAQ (reference sequence).

The J gene is TRBJ2-6, the V gene TRBV11-3, with 7 positions matching TRBD2. The J segment lost 0 bases and the V segment lost 1 base, leaving 3 bases of the junction unmatched. The CDR3 is 17 amino acids. CDR1 and CDR2 from the germline V gene are SGHNT and YENEEA. The CDR3 region is CASSLGRTSSGANVLTF. In nucleotides, the CDR3 is TGTGCCAGCAGCTTAGGGAGGACTAGCTCTGGGGCCAACGTCCTGACTTTC. Filled out from reference TRBV11-3 and TRBJ2-6, the complete variable domain reads EAGVVQSPRYKIIEKKQPVAFWCNPISGHNTLYWYLQNLGQGPELLIRYENEEAVDDSQLPKDRFSAERLKGVDSTLKIQPAELGDSAVYLCASSLGRTSSGANVLTFGAGSRLTVL.

CDR3 nucleotides: TGCGCCAGCAGTGAGTTAGCGGGCCCAGTTAGCACAGATACGCAGTATTTT. It codes for CASSELAGPVSTDTQYF. This chain uses TRBV10-1 with TRBJ2-3; 7 nucleotides agree with TRBD2. The CDR3 has 17 amino acids. Germline values: CDR1 WNHNN, CDR2 SYGVQD (reference sequence). After removal of 1 base from V and 0 bases from J, the junction contained 7 bases not matched to a gene.

The CDR3 DNA reads TGTGCCAGTAGTCCCCTTTATGAGGGATCACAGTACTTC. This encodes CASSPLYEGSQYF. The chain uses TRBV19 and TRBJ2-5; D perhaps matches TRBD2 (5 bases). The CDR3 totals 13 residues. CDR1 and CDR2 from the germline V gene are LNHDA and SQIVND (reference sequence). V was clipped by 5 bases and J by 11 bases, with 18 bases between them.

The J gene is TRBJ1-2, the V gene TRBV7-8; D ambiguous. The V end lost 0 bases, the J end lost 5 bases, and 10 bases lay between the germline ends. The CDR3 is 14 amino acids. CDR1 and CDR2 (germline): SGHVS, FQNEAQ. The CDR3 protein is CASSLAFTGYGYTF. Here the CDR3 DNA reads TGTGCCAGCAGCTTAGCATTTACCGGGTATGGCTACACCTTC.

J is TRBJ1-6 and V is TRBV5-1; TRBD1 aligns across 8 bases. CDR3 length: 15 residues. The junction had 7 bases not matched to a gene; V was cut back by 4 bases and J by 7 bases. Germline V gives CDR1 SGHRS, CDR2 YFSETQ. In DNA, the CDR3 is TGCGCCAGCAGCGTCAGACAGGGGAAGAATTCACCCCTCCACTTT. It translates to CASSVRQGKNSPLHF. Supplemented by reference TRBV5-1 and TRBJ1-6, the full variable domain reads KAGVTQTPRYLIKTRGQQVTLSCSPISGHRSVSWYQQTPGQGLQFLFEYFSETQRNKGNFPGRFSGRQFSNSRSEMNVSTLELGDSALYLCASSVRQGKNSPLHFGNGTRLTVT.

The chain has TRBV6-6 and TRBJ1-1; 7 bases map to TRBD1. V lost 5 bases, J lost 5 bases, and 2 bases stayed unmatched. Germline assignment: CDR1 MNHNY and CDR2 SVGAGI (reference sequence). This CDR3 contains 12 residues. The CDR3 DNA follows: TGTGCCAGCAGTAAGACAGGGACTGAAGCTTTCTTT. Its translation: CASSKTGTEAFF.

V gene TRBV4-1 combines with J gene TRBJ2-1; 8 bases match TRBD2. V shed 1 base, J shed 4 bases, and the junction held 3 bases outside the gene matches. Looked up from germline, CDR1 is MGHRA and CDR2 is YSYEKL. The CDR3 is made up of 15 amino acids. CDR3 DNA: TGCGCCAGCAGCCAAGCGGGGGGGGATTACAATGAGCAGTTCTTC. As protein: CASSQAGGDYNEQFF.

This chain links TRBV3-1 (or the pseudogene TRBV3-2) with TRBJ2-7; the match to TRBD2 covers 7 bases. The CDR3 contains 14 residues. Germline V lookup: CDR1 LGHDT, CDR2 YNNKEL (reference sequence). Trimming cost V 4 bases and J 0 bases; bases outside gene matches: 3. As DNA, the CDR3 is TGTGCCAGCAGCCTTTCTAGCGGCTCCTACGAGCAGTACTTC. Translation: CASSLSSGSYEQYF.

This clone has a single count. The chain has TRBV12-5 and TRBJ1-5, with no clear D. Trimming removed 7 bases at V and 4 bases at J, with 17 bases between. This CDR3 has 15 residues. The germline CDR1 and CDR2 sequences are LGHNT and FRNRAP. DNA of the CDR3: TGTGCTAGTGCCGACGCGGGTGGCCTTAATCAGCCCCAGCATTTT. Translation gives CASADAGGLNQPQHF.

The V and J genes are TRBV12-2 and TRBJ1-4; the table assigns TRBD1, which was not confirmed against the DNA. TRBV12-2 is a documented pseudogene. The CDR3 loop spans 15 amino acids. CDR3 sequence (DNA): TGTGCAAGTCGCTCCCGACAGGGGGCTACGGAAAAACTGTTTTTT. It codes for CASRSRQGATEKLFF.

The rearrangement joins TRBV7-3 to TRBJ1-1; 9 bases align to TRBD1. V lost 0 bases, J lost 4 bases, and 3 bases stayed unmatched. The germline CDR1 and CDR2 sequences are SGHTA and FQGTGA. This CDR3 contains 15 residues. The CDR3 nucleotides read TGTGCCAGCAGCTTAACTCCGGGACAGGGCACTGAAGCTTTCTTT. Translation gives CASSLTPGQGTEAFF.

The chain is built from TRBV3-1 (or the pseudogene TRBV3-2) and TRBJ1-1; 7 positions agree with TRBD1. The CDR3 is 14 residues long. The V segment lost 4 bases and the J segment 1 base; nucleotides outside the gene matches: 3. Per the germline V gene, CDR1 is LGHDT and CDR2 is YNNKEL (reference sequence). This CDR3 reads CASSLRTGNTEAFF. The CDR3 bases are TGTGCCAGCAGCCTTCGGACAGGGAACACTGAAGCTTTCTTT.

This clone was seen more than once but under ten times. This chain joins TRBV9 and TRBJ2-3; 7 bases are a match to TRBD1. Trimming cost V 3 bases and J 0 bases; bases outside gene matches: 13. Germline values: CDR1 SGDLS, CDR2 YYNGEE. This CDR3 has 18 residues. CDR3 DNA sequence: TGTGCCAGCAGCGCGACAGGGTCCTTCGGTGGAAGCACAGATACGCAGTATTTT. Protein: CASSATGSFGGSTDTQYF. The variable domain in full, completed from reference TRBV9 and TRBJ2-3, reads DSGVTQTPKHLITATGQRVTLRCSPRSGDLSVYWYQQSLDQGLQFLIQYYNGEERAKGNILERFSAQQFPDLHSELNLSSLELGDSALYFCASSATGSFGGSTDTQYFGPGTRLTVL.